Each of the 16 T cell receptor beta chains below was sequenced from the same sample in a study of OX40 agonist ivuxolimab in advanced cancers. The method was immunoSEQ multiplex PCR; TCRdb's version includes in-frame clones alone and lacks a portion of them. Of fewer than 90,000 clones in the sample, about 90% were seen once. The sample in question was CD4+ or CD8+ T cells sorted from blood, obtained in a trial of the OX40 agonist ivuxolimab. Receptors originate from an adult with an advanced solid tumor such as melanoma, head and neck, liver or kidney cancer.

The CDR3 loop is CASSPTGGVPYNEQFF. CDR3 bases: TGTGCCAGCAGCCCTACAGGGGGCGTCCCCTACAATGAGCAGTTCTTC. The chain employs TRBV9 and TRBJ2-1; TRBD1 matches 9 bases. Per the germline V gene, CDR1 is SGDLS and CDR2 is YYNGEE. V lost 4 bases to trimming and J lost 2 bases; unmatched junction nucleotides: 7. The CDR3 is 16 amino acids.

The chain employs TRBV7-8 and TRBJ2-1; the D gene is possibly TRBD2 (7 bases). The V end was cut by 5 bases, the J end by 2 bases, with 16 bases between. The CDR3 length is 16 residues. Germline V CDR1 and CDR2: SGHVS, FQNEAQ. CDR3 protein: CASSLVGGLAYNEQFF. The CDR3 nucleotides read TGTGCCAGCAGCCTAGTGGGGGGGCTAGCCTACAATGAGCAGTTCTTC.

V usage is TRBV6-5 and J usage is TRBJ1-2, with 8 positions matching TRBD1. The CDR3 runs 14 residues. Germline loops: CDR1 MNHEY, CDR2 SVGAGI. The V and J ends lost 7 bases and 4 bases, in that order; junction bases with no gene match: 8. CDR3: CASKYGQGGYGYTF. The CDR3 nucleotides read TGTGCCAGCAAGTACGGACAGGGAGGCTATGGCTACACCTTC.

The chain carries TRBV7-2 and TRBJ2-7; 7 bases agree with TRBD2. V lost 1 base, J lost 0 bases, and 3 bases stayed unmatched. CDR3 length equals 15 residues. Germline V gene lookup returns CDR1 SGHTA and CDR2 FQGNSA. CDR3 amino acids: CASSLVGGSSYEQYF. In DNA, the CDR3 is TGTGCCAGCAGCTTAGTCGGGGGGAGCTCCTACGAGCAGTACTTC.

This clone has a single count. This chain uses TRBV6-6 with TRBJ1-3; TRBD1 might be the D (6 bases). CDR1 and CDR2 (germline): MNHNY, SVGAGI (reference sequence). The CDR3 sequence is 14 residues long. V gave up 10 bases and J gave up 0 bases, with 13 bases separating them. The CDR3 region has the DNA TGTGCCACTACCAGGGGCCCCTCTGGAAACACCATATATTTT. Encoded protein: CATTRGPSGNTIYF.

This clone was seen only once. Different DNA sequences within this sample yield the same CDR3. This chain connects TRBV5-1 to TRBJ2-5; D ambiguous. CDR1 and CDR2 (germline): SGHRS, YFSETQ. CDR3 size: 13 residues. The V and J ends lost 0 bases and 1 base respectively, with 4 bases between them. The CDR3 DNA reads as TGCGCCAGCAGCTTGGGGGTCCAAGAGACCCAGTACTTC. Its translation is CASSLGVQETQYF.

The chain recombines TRBV7-6 with TRBJ2-7, with D possibly matching TRBD2 (6 bases). The CDR3 has 13 residues. The germline V and J ends were trimmed by 2 bases and 6 bases, with 11 bases remaining between them. CDR1 SGHVS and CDR2 FNYEAQ come from the germline V gene. CDR3: CASSLFRGGEQYF. In DNA form, the CDR3 reads TGTGCCAGCAGCTTATTTCGGGGAGGCGAGCAGTACTTC.

The V gene is TRBV7-8, the J gene TRBJ2-1; 11 nucleotides match TRBD2. The V gene end was trimmed by 5 bases and the J gene end by 5 bases; junction bases not matched to a gene: 8. CDR1 SGHVS and CDR2 FQNEAQ come from the germline V gene. This CDR3 is 16 amino acids long. CDR3 DNA sequence: TGTGCCAGCAGCCTAGTAGCGGGAGGGCCCAACAATGAGCAGTTCTTC. Translation gives CASSLVAGGPNNEQFF. Full variable domain (remainder filled in from reference TRBV7-8 and TRBJ2-1): GAGVSQSPRYKVAKRGQDVALRCDPISGHVSLFWYQQALGQGPEFLTYFQNEAQLDKSGLPSDRFFAERPEGSVSTLKIQRTQQEDSAVYLCASSLVAGGPNNEQFFGPGTRLTVL.

The J gene is TRBJ1-1, the V gene TRBV18; the D gene is possibly TRBD1 (6 bases). CDR1 and CDR2 (germline): KGHSH, LQKENI. CDR3 length equals 13 residues. Trimming shortened V by 3 bases and J by 6 bases, and 11 bases separated the two germline ends. The CDR3 nucleotides read TGTGCCAGCTCACCCCAGGGGACGGCTGAAGCTTTCTTT. It encodes CASSPQGTAEAFF.

The rearrangement joins TRBV4-2 to TRBJ1-1; TRBD1 agrees at 7 bases. Germline V lookup: CDR1 LGHNA, CDR2 YNFKEQ. The CDR3 is 16 residues long. V lost 4 bases and J lost 7; bases outside the gene matches: 15. The CDR3 here is CASSPLQGTTSREAFF. In DNA, the CDR3 is TGTGCCAGCAGCCCATTACAGGGGACTACCTCTCGTGAAGCTTTCTTT.

The chain couples TRBV2 to TRBJ2-7; the D call may be TRBD1 or TRBD2 (6 bases each). Germline-derived CDR1 and CDR2 are SNHLY and FYNNEI. V was pared by 5 bases and J by 3 bases, with 38 bases between. The CDR3 runs to 22 residues. The CDR3, as DNA: TGTGCCAGCAGTCAGGGGTTTTCTTGGGGCGGTAGCGGAAAAACCAGCCTCTACGAGCAGTACTTC. Its translation: CASSQGFSWGGSGKTSLYEQYF.

CDR3 amino acids: CASSLEGRSTDTQYF. As DNA, the CDR3 is TGCGCCAGCAGCTTGGAGGGTAGGAGCACAGATACGCAGTATTTT. This sequence joins TRBV5-1 and TRBJ2-3, with no clear D. The CDR3 is 15 amino acids. Germline CDR1 is SGHRS and CDR2 is YFSETQ. V dropped 0 bases and J dropped 0 bases, with 8 bases sitting between them.

The rearrangement links TRBV28 to TRBJ2-7; a possible D gene is TRBD2 (5 bases). The CDR3 runs 12 residues. Looked up from germline, CDR1 is MDHEN and CDR2 is SYDVKM. V was cut by 1 base and J by 9 bases, with 10 bases left in between. The CDR3 region has the DNA TGTGCCAGCAGTTTATTATCCAGCGGGCAGTACTTC. Protein product: CASSLLSSGQYF.

The gene calls are TRBV7-9 and TRBJ2-3; tentative D call: TRBD1 (5 bases). The CDR3 covers 16 residues. Germline assignment: CDR1 SEHNR and CDR2 FQNEAQ (reference sequence). Trimming removed 2 bases at V and 0 bases at J, with 12 bases between. CDR3 nucleotide sequence: TGTGCCAGCAGCTTAATAATCGCAGGGAGCACAGATACGCAGTATTTT. Its protein product is CASSLIIAGSTDTQYF.

The J gene is TRBJ1-5, the V gene TRBV28; 10 positions match TRBD1. The CDR3 runs to 18 residues. Germline CDR1 and CDR2: MDHEN and SYDVKM. The ends lost 3 bases at V and 4 bases at J; junction bases unmatched: 12. The CDR3 nucleotides are TGTGCCAGCAGTTTTTCCACAGACAGGGGGCGTGGAAATCAGCCCCAGCATTTT. Translated: CASSFSTDRGRGNQPQHF.

CDR3 region: CASSVHRGKYNEQFF. Written as DNA, the CDR3 is TGTGCCAGCAGCGTACACAGGGGGAAGTACAATGAGCAGTTCTTC. V usage is TRBV7-8 and J usage is TRBJ2-1; 8 nucleotides agree with TRBD1. This CDR3 region has 15 residues. The V gene end was trimmed by 5 bases and the J gene end by 4 bases; junction bases not matched to a gene: 7. Per germline, CDR1 SGHVS and CDR2 FQNEAQ.